This T cell receptor (beta chain) was identified during a study of radiotherapy plus CTLA-4 blockade in lung cancer. Receiving focal radiation plus CTLA-4 blockade with ipilimumab were patients who had chemo-refractory metastatic non-small-cell lung cancer. This CDR3 comprises 13 residues. CDR1 is SGHAT and CDR2 is FQNNGV in the germline V gene. Trimming removed 2 bases at V and 1 base at J, with 5 bases between. Generated by immunoSEQ multiplex PCR, the TCRdb table keeps only in-frame clones and is missing some. The sample records tens of thousands of clones, approximately 70% being singletons. This chain connects TRBV11-2 to TRBJ1-1; D unresolved. Sequencing was performed on peripheral blood, taken from a patient treated with radiotherapy plus ipilimumab. This clonotype originated in a human donor with non-small cell lung cancer who had stable disease on radiotherapy plus ipilimumab. The CDR3 sequence: CASSLSGNTEAFF. In DNA, the CDR3 is TGTGCCAGCAGCTTATCAGGGAACACTGAAGCTTTCTTT.